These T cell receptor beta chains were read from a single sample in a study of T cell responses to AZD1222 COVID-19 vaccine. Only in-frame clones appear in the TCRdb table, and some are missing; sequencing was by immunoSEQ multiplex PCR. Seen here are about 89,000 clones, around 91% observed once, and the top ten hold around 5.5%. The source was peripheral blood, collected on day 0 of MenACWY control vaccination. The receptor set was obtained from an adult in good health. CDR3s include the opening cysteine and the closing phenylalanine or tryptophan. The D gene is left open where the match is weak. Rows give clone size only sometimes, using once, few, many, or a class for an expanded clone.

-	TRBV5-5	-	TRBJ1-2	CASSLTGYGYTF	TGTGCCAGCAGCTTGACTGGCTATGGCTACACCTTC
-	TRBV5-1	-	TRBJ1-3	CASSPTVSGNTIYF	TGCGCCAGCAGCCCCACGGTCTCTGGAAACACCATATATTTT
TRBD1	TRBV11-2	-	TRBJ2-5	CASSLKPPDRGIGETQYF	TGTGCCAGCAGCTTAAAACCACCGGACAGGGGTATAGGGGAGACCCAGTACTTC
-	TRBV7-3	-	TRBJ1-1	CASSAQENTEAFF	TGTGCCAGCAGCGCTCAGGAGAACACTGAAGCTTTCTTT
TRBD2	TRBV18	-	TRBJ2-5	CASSRLAGGYQETQYF	TGTGCCAGCTCACGACTAGCGGGAGGATACCAAGAGACCCAGTACTTC
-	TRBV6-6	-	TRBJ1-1	CASSYSQAFF	TGTGCCAGCAGTTACTCACAAGCTTTCTTT
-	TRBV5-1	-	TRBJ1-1	CASSLVRARNTEAFF	TGCGCCAGCAGCTTGGTAAGGGCTCGAAACACTGAAGCTTTCTTT
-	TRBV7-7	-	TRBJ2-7	CASDISGRDRRSYEQYF	TGTGCTAGCGATATTAGCGGGCGGGACAGGAGGTCCTACGAGCAGTACTTC
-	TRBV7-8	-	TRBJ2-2	CASSPKGELFF	TGTGCCAGCAGCCCCAAGGGGGAGCTGTTTTTT
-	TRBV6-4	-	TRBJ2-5	CASSVTRGETQYF	TGTGCCAGCAGTGTAACTAGGGGCGAGACCCAGTACTTC
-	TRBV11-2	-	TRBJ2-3	CASSPRGTTDTQYF	TGTGCCAGCAGTCCTCGAGGGACCACAGATACGCAGTATTTT
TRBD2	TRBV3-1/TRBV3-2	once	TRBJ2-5	CASSQGLAGGQETQYF	TGTGCCAGCAGCCAAGGTTTAGCGGGGGGTCAAGAGACCCAGTACTTC
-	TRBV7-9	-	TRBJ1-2	CASSSTGTYYGYTF	TGTGCCAGCAGCTCTACCGGGACCTACTATGGCTACACCTTC
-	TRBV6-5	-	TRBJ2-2	CASRHLDTGELFF	TGTGCCAGCAGGCATCTAGACACCGGGGAGCTGTTTTTT
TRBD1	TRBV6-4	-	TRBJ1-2	CASSPGTGGYGYTF	TGTGCCAGCAGTCCCGGGACAGGGGGCTATGGCTACACCTTC
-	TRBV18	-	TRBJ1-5	CASSLTGGNQPQHF	TGTGCCAGCTCACTCACCGGGGGCAATCAGCCCCAGCATTTT
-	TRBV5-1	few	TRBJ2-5	CASSLGNQETQYF	TGCGCCAGCAGCTTGGGAAACCAAGAGACCCAGTACTTC
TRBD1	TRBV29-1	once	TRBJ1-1	CSVVTGGWTEAFF	TGCAGCGTTGTCACAGGGGGTTGGACTGAAGCTTTCTTT
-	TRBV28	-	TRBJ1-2	CASAQDRLYGYTF	TGTGCCAGCGCCCAGGACAGACTCTATGGCTACACCTTC
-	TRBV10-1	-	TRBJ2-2	CASSENWQGGTGELFF	TGCGCCAGCAGTGAGAATTGGCAGGGGGGCACCGGGGAGCTGTTTTTT
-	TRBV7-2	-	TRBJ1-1	CASSGTSGFRKAFF	TGTGCCAGCAGCGGAACCTCAGGGTTCAGGAAAGCTTTCTTT
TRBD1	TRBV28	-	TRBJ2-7	CASTEQGYEQYF	TGTGCCAGCACTGAACAGGGGTACGAGCAGTACTTC
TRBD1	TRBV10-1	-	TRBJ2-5	CASSEGQGVSQETQYF	TGCGCCAGCAGTGAGGGGCAGGGGGTGTCCCAAGAGACCCAGTACTTC
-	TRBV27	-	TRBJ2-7	CASRRNLAGRVTFYEQYF	TGTGCCAGCAGGAGAAACCTGGCAGGGCGAGTAACTTTCTACGAGCAGTACTTC
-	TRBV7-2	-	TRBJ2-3	CASSWNGDQTDTQYF	TGTGCCAGCAGCTGGAACGGGGACCAGACAGATACGCAGTATTTT
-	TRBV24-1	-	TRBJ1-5	CATSDPDQGDNQPQHF	TGTGCCACCAGTGACCCCGATCAGGGAGACAATCAGCCCCAGCATTTT
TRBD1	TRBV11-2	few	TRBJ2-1	CASSTRTGKNNEQFF	TGTGCCAGCAGCACTCGGACAGGAAAAAACAATGAGCAGTTCTTC
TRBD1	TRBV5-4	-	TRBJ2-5	CASSPGQDWTQYF	TGTGCCAGCAGCCCCGGACAGGACTGGACCCAGTACTTC
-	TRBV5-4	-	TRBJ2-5	CASSRDGGWETQYF	TGTGCCAGCAGCAGGGATGGGGGCTGGGAGACCCAGTACTTC
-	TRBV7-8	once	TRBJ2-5	CASSLGGAPARETQYF	TGTGCCAGCAGCTTAGGGGGGGCTCCCGCCCGAGAGACCCAGTACTTC
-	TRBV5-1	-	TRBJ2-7	CASSLGLRAPRDEQYF	TGCGCCAGCAGCTTGGGACTACGGGCCCCTCGGGACGAGCAGTACTTC
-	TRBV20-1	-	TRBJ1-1	CSAQGGTEAFF	TGCAGTGCTCAGGGAGGCACTGAAGCTTTCTTT
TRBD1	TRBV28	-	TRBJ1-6	CASSKSGQGSNSPLHF	TGTGCCAGCAGCAAGTCCGGACAGGGAAGTAATTCACCCCTCCACTTT
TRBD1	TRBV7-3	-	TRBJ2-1	CASSTYGGQGNEQFF	TGTGCCAGCAGCACGTACGGGGGACAGGGCAATGAGCAGTTCTTC